This record concerns one T cell receptor (beta chain) sequence. Its matching antigen is unknown. These data are taken from a study of cytomegalovirus exposure and HLA in healthy donors. The study's findings and limits: It was 160 or so TCR beta chains that were listed as cytomegalovirus-associated. According to a subsequent analysis, TCR clusters identified in the first cohort showed a tendency to co-occur across the roughly 120 validation repertoires.

It was the approximately 120-subject validation cohort, separate from the roughly 700-subject first cohort, to which the donors belonged. Generated by immunoSEQ multiplex PCR, the TCRdb table keeps only in-frame clones and is missing some. The repertoire holds approximately 270,000 clones, with about 90% as singletons. After removal of 5 bases from V and 0 bases from J, the junction contained 4 bases not matched to a gene. The CDR3 contains 15 residues. Germline loops: CDR1 SGHNT, CDR2 YYREEE (reference sequence). The J gene is TRBJ1-1, the V gene TRBV5-4; 10 bases map to TRBD1. The sample consisted of PBMCs. This clonotype was sampled from a man between 18 and 35 years old in good health and CMV-seropositive. DNA of the CDR3: TGTGCCAGCAGAGACAGGGGGCGGCTGAACACTGAAGCTTTCTTT. It yields the protein CASRDRGRLNTEAFF.